These T cell receptor beta chains were read from a single sample in a study of T-cell memory formation after mild COVID-19. MiXCR, applied by TCRdb to the 5' RACE reads, yields one record per CDR3 protein. Seen here are some 45,000 distinct CDR3 sequences, roughly a quarter observed once, and the top ten hold around 45%. Sequencing was performed on PBMCs or a T cell subset sorted from them (not recorded which). These receptors were collected from a young man who had mild COVID-19 (a few samples of this study predate the infection). Cell type and time point are not known. CDR3s include the opening cysteine and the closing phenylalanine or tryptophan. D genes are given only for firm matches. Rows give clone size only sometimes, using once, few, many, or a class for an expanded clone.

CDR3aa: CATGGEQFF
CDR3nt: TGTGCCACCGGCGGTGAGCAGTTCTTC
v_gene: TRBV6-2/TRBV6-3
j_gene: TRBJ2-1
d_gene: .
abundance: .

CDR3aa: CASSLRTGANTGELFF
CDR3nt: TGTGCCAGCAGCTTAAGAACAGGGGCGAACACCGGGGAGCTGTTTTTT
v_gene: TRBV7-7
j_gene: TRBJ2-2
d_gene: TRBD1
abundance: .

CDR3aa: CASGAPVLDSIQYF
CDR3nt: TGTGCTAGTGGTGCCCCCGTCTTGGACAGCATTCAGTACTTC
v_gene: TRBV12-5
j_gene: TRBJ2-4
d_gene: .
abundance: few

CDR3aa: CASRNRGTQYF
CDR3nt: TGTGCCAGCAGAAACCGGGGGACTCAGTACTTC
v_gene: TRBV6-5
j_gene: TRBJ2-7
d_gene: .
abundance: few

CDR3aa: CAIGATGELFF
CDR3nt: TGTGCCATAGGGGCCACCGGGGAGCTGTTTTTT
v_gene: TRBV7-7
j_gene: TRBJ2-2
d_gene: .
abundance: few

CDR3aa: CASSLSGRDGYTF
CDR3nt: TGTGCCAGCAGCTTAAGTGGTAGGGATGGCTACACCTTC
v_gene: TRBV7-3
j_gene: TRBJ1-2
d_gene: .
abundance: .

CDR3aa: CASSPWGTEAFF
CDR3nt: TGTGCCAGCAGTCCTTGGGGCACTGAAGCTTTCTTT
v_gene: TRBV28
j_gene: TRBJ1-1
d_gene: .
abundance: few

CDR3aa: CASKWGSGNTIYF
CDR3nt: TGTGCCAGCAAGTGGGGCTCTGGAAACACCATATATTTT
v_gene: TRBV12-3/TRBV12-4
j_gene: TRBJ1-3
d_gene: .
abundance: few

CDR3aa: CATSRDRGVGEKLFF
CDR3nt: TGTGCCACCAGCAGAGATAGGGGGGTTGGTGAAAAACTGTTTTTT
v_gene: TRBV15
j_gene: TRBJ1-4
d_gene: .
abundance: .

CDR3aa: CASSTDRDRELTEAFF
CDR3nt: TGTGCCAGTAGTACGGACCGGGACAGGGAACTCACTGAAGCTTTCTTT
v_gene: TRBV19
j_gene: TRBJ1-1
d_gene: TRBD1
abundance: .

CDR3aa: CASSPTGGSSGANVLTF
CDR3nt: TGTGCCAGCTCACCGACAGGGGGCAGCTCTGGGGCCAACGTCCTGACTTTC
v_gene: TRBV18
j_gene: TRBJ2-6
d_gene: TRBD1
abundance: few

CDR3aa: CASSHLPTGMGMTGELFF
CDR3nt: TGCGCCAGCAGCCACCTTCCTACAGGGATGGGGATGACCGGGGAGCTGTTTTTT
v_gene: TRBV4-1
j_gene: TRBJ2-2
d_gene: .
abundance: .

CDR3aa: CASSFRDRGRGELFF
CDR3nt: TGTGCCAGCAGCTTCCGGGACAGGGGGCGCGGGGAGCTGTTTTTT
v_gene: TRBV6-5
j_gene: TRBJ2-2
d_gene: TRBD1
abundance: many

CDR3aa: CATSRDLGGNTEAFF
CDR3nt: TGTGCCACCAGCAGAGATCTTGGAGGGAACACTGAAGCTTTCTTT
v_gene: TRBV15
j_gene: TRBJ1-1
d_gene: .
abundance: few

CDR3aa: CASNEGGELFF
CDR3nt: TGTGCCAGCAACGAGGGCGGGGAGCTGTTTTTT
v_gene: TRBV25-1
j_gene: TRBJ2-2
d_gene: .
abundance: .

CDR3aa: CASSLGIRTEAFF
CDR3nt: TGTGCCAGCAGCTTGGGGATTCGGACTGAAGCTTTCTTT
v_gene: TRBV7-6
j_gene: TRBJ1-1
d_gene: .
abundance: once

CDR3aa: CASSLDNLNTEAFF
CDR3nt: TGTGCCAGCAGCTTGGACAATTTGAACACTGAAGCTTTCTTT
v_gene: TRBV5-5
j_gene: TRBJ1-1
d_gene: .
abundance: .

CDR3aa: CANPRPRGSRLAKNIQYF
CDR3nt: TGTGCCAACCCACGCCCCAGGGGATCAAGACTAGCCAAAAACATTCAGTACTTC
v_gene: TRBV27
j_gene: TRBJ2-4
d_gene: .
abundance: .

CDR3aa: CASSYGEGSLDTF
CDR3nt: TGTGCCAGCAGTTACGGGGAGGGGTCCCTCGACACCTTC
v_gene: TRBV6-5
j_gene: TRBJ1-2
d_gene: .
abundance: few

CDR3aa: CASSQEVPTYEQYF
CDR3nt: TGTGCCAGCAGCCAAGAGGTCCCAACCTACGAGCAGTACTTC
v_gene: TRBV4-2
j_gene: TRBJ2-7
d_gene: .
abundance: few

CDR3aa: CASSLIWDRVHEQYF
CDR3nt: TGCGCCAGCAGCCTGATTTGGGACAGGGTCCACGAGCAGTACTTC
v_gene: TRBV4-1
j_gene: TRBJ2-7
d_gene: TRBD1
abundance: .

CDR3aa: CASSRSGVLGDTQYF
CDR3nt: TGCGCCAGCAGCCGCAGTGGAGTTTTGGGGGATACGCAGTATTTT
v_gene: TRBV4-1
j_gene: TRBJ2-3
d_gene: .
abundance: once

CDR3aa: CASSYSWTGREQYF
CDR3nt: TGTGCCAGCAGTTACTCGTGGACAGGGAGGGAGCAGTACTTC
v_gene: TRBV6-2/TRBV6-3
j_gene: TRBJ2-7
d_gene: TRBD1
abundance: .

CDR3aa: CASSKMDNEQFF
CDR3nt: TGTGCCAGCAGCAAAATGGACAATGAGCAGTTCTTC
v_gene: TRBV12-3/TRBV12-4
j_gene: TRBJ2-1
d_gene: .
abundance: .

CDR3aa: CASSPSWGSYNEQFF
CDR3nt: TGCGCCAGCAGCCCATCTTGGGGTTCCTACAATGAGCAGTTCTTC
v_gene: TRBV5-1
j_gene: TRBJ2-1
d_gene: .
abundance: .

CDR3aa: CSVEGAGWTDTQYF
CDR3nt: TGCAGCGTCGAAGGGGCAGGGTGGACAGATACGCAGTATTTT
v_gene: TRBV29-1
j_gene: TRBJ2-3
d_gene: .
abundance: .

CDR3aa: CASRGLAGSTDTQYF
CDR3nt: TGTGCCAGCAGGGGACTAGCGGGGAGCACAGATACGCAGTATTTT
v_gene: TRBV7-6
j_gene: TRBJ2-3
d_gene: TRBD2
abundance: many

CDR3aa: CASSLAGGLNTEAFF
CDR3nt: TGCGCCAGCAGCTTGGCGGGGGGATTGAACACTGAAGCTTTCTTT
v_gene: TRBV5-1
j_gene: TRBJ1-1
d_gene: .
abundance: .

CDR3aa: CASSYGLERGENEQFF
CDR3nt: TGTGCCAGCAGTTACGGTCTGGAAAGGGGCGAGAATGAGCAGTTCTTC
v_gene: TRBV6-5
j_gene: TRBJ2-1
d_gene: .
abundance: few

CDR3aa: CSVEEGVTSTDTQYF
CDR3nt: TGCAGCGTTGAAGAGGGGGTTACTAGCACAGATACGCAGTATTTT
v_gene: TRBV29-1
j_gene: TRBJ2-3
d_gene: .
abundance: .

CDR3aa: CSARQAERSQETQYF
CDR3nt: TGCAGTGCTAGACAGGCCGAGCGGTCGCAAGAGACCCAGTACTTC
v_gene: TRBV20-1
j_gene: TRBJ2-5
d_gene: .
abundance: few

CDR3aa: CASSPYPTGLLSRGYTF
CDR3nt: TGTGCCAGCAGCCCCTACCCGACAGGATTACTCTCACGGGGCTACACCTTC
v_gene: TRBV7-8
j_gene: TRBJ1-2
d_gene: .
abundance: .

CDR3aa: CASSPRLSSYNEQFF
CDR3nt: TGTGCCAGCAGCCCCAGGCTAAGCTCCTACAATGAGCAGTTCTTC
v_gene: TRBV11-2
j_gene: TRBJ2-1
d_gene: .
abundance: few

CDR3aa: CASSPGGYTQYF
CDR3nt: TGTGCCAGCAGTCCCGGGGGGTATACGCAGTATTTT
v_gene: TRBV12-3/TRBV12-4
j_gene: TRBJ2-3
d_gene: TRBD2
abundance: .

CDR3aa: CASSQSPGLLNEQFF
CDR3nt: TGCGCCAGCAGCCAATCTCCGGGCCTGCTCAATGAGCAGTTCTTC
v_gene: TRBV4-1
j_gene: TRBJ2-1
d_gene: .
abundance: .

CDR3aa: CSVDVGTTNTGELFF
CDR3nt: TGCAGCGTTGATGTCGGGACAACGAACACCGGGGAGCTGTTTTTT
v_gene: TRBV29-1
j_gene: TRBJ2-2
d_gene: .
abundance: .

CDR3aa: CASSYSPWFDQPQHF
CDR3nt: TGTGCCAGCAGTTACTCCCCCTGGTTCGATCAGCCCCAGCATTTT
v_gene: TRBV6-2/TRBV6-3
j_gene: TRBJ1-5
d_gene: .
abundance: few

CDR3aa: CASRRDRGNEQFF
CDR3nt: TGTGCCAGCAGACGAGACAGGGGAAATGAGCAGTTCTTC
v_gene: TRBV6-5
j_gene: TRBJ2-1
d_gene: TRBD1
abundance: many

CDR3aa: CASSSYEATDTQYF
CDR3nt: TGCGCCAGCAGCTCCTATGAGGCTACAGATACGCAGTATTTT
v_gene: TRBV5-1
j_gene: TRBJ2-3
d_gene: .
abundance: .

CDR3aa: CASSLGGTPDTQYF
CDR3nt: TGTGCCAGCAGCTTAGGGGGAACCCCAGATACGCAGTATTTT
v_gene: TRBV7-6
j_gene: TRBJ2-3
d_gene: .
abundance: .